The present T cell receptor beta chain was sequenced within a study of patients and donors after allogeneic stem cell transplantation. This CDR3 has 16 amino acids. Germline values: CDR1 SGHTA, CDR2 FQGNSA. V lost 2 bases and J lost 0, with 12 bases in between. This clonotype was recorded a few times. In TCRdb, the RT-PCR reads were re-called with MiXCR into one record per CDR3 protein. The sample lists about 230,000 distinct CDR3 sequences, around 14% seen once, with 11% in the top ten. The sequencing input was blood, either unsorted or a sorted T cell fraction (not recorded which). This receptor was obtained from a human donor who was either an allogeneic HSCT recipient or a stem cell or donor lymphocyte infusion donor (not recorded which). It is not recorded whose cells these are; they may come from a transplant donor. The genes are TRBV7-2 and TRBJ2-3, with a possible D match to TRBD2 (6 bases). CDR3 residues: CASSLIGGTSTDTQYF. The CDR3 DNA is TGTGCCAGCAGCTTAATCGGGGGTACTAGCACAGATACGCAGTATTTT.